What follows describes a single TCR beta chain. Those who participated ranged in age from roughly 18 to 95 years and resided in around 22 US areas. What the recovered Cohort 3 donors had was two negative PCRs, clearance, or symptom resolution. Trimming took 3 bases from V and 1 from J, leaving 13 bases between them. CDR1 is DFQATT and CDR2 is SNEGSKA in the germline V gene (reference sequence). The CDR3 is made up of 15 amino acids. The record originates from a study of blood T cell repertoires in COVID-19. Produced via immunoSEQ multiplex PCR; TCRdb's table is partial and in-frame only. The profile shows roughly 170,000 clones, roughly 84% of them singletons.

The chain combines TRBV20-1 with TRBJ1-5; a weak D match, TRBD1 (6 bases). This receptor was identified in a man aged 60-69 years who had recovered from COVID-19. The sample consisted of PBMCs or T cells enriched from blood (not recorded which). The CDR3 nucleotides are TGCAGTGCTAGTCGACGGCAGGGGAGCAATCAGCCCCAGCATTTT. Protein product: CSASRRQGSNQPQHF.